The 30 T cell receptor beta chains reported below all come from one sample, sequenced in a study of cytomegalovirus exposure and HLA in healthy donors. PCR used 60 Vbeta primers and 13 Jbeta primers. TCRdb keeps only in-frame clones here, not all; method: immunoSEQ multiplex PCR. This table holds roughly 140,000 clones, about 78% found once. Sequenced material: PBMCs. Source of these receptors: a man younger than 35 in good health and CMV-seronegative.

This CDR3 is CASSFRASGTDTQYF. The CDR3 nucleotides are TGTGCCAGCAGCTTTCGGGCTAGCGGGACAGATACGCAGTATTTT. V gene TRBV5-4 combines with J gene TRBJ2-3, with 8 nucleotides matching TRBD2. Germline CDR1 is SGHNT and CDR2 is YYREEE (reference sequence). This CDR3 has 15 amino acids. V shed 2 bases and J 3 bases; nucleotides not matched to a gene: 5.

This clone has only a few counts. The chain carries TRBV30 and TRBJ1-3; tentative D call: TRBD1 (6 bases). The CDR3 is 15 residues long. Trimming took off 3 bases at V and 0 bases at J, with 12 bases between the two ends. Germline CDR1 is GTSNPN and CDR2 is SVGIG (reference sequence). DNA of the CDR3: TGTGCCTGGAGCCGAGGGACACCCTCTGGAAACACCATATATTTT. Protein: CAWSRGTPSGNTIYF.

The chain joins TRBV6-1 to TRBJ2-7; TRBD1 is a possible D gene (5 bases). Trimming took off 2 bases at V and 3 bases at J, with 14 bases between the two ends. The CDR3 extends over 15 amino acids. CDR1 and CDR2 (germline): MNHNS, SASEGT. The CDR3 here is CASSETWGRSYEQYF. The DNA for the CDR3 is TGTGCCAGCAGTGAAACTTGGGGCAGGAGCTACGAGCAGTACTTC.

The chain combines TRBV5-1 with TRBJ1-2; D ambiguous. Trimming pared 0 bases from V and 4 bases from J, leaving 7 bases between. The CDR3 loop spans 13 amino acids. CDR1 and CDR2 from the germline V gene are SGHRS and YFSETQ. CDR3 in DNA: TGCGCCAGCAGCTTGGCCCGCAGCTATGGCTACACCTTC. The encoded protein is CASSLARSYGYTF.

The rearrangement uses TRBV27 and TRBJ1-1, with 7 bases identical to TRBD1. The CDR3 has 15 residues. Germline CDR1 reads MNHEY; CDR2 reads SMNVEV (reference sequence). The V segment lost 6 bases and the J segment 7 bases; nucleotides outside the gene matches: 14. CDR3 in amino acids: CASRIMRGGADEAFF. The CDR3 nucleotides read TGTGCCAGCAGAATTATGAGAGGGGGCGCAGATGAAGCTTTCTTT.

The CDR3 region is CASSPFSTGGNTEAFF. As DNA, the CDR3 is TGTGCCAGCAGTCCCTTCTCTACAGGCGGGAACACTGAAGCTTTCTTT. The chain joins TRBV25-1 to TRBJ1-1, with D perhaps matching TRBD1 (5 bases). CDR3 length: 16 residues. Per germline, CDR1 MGHDK and CDR2 SYGVNS. Trimming took 5 bases from V and 1 from J, leaving 17 bases between them.

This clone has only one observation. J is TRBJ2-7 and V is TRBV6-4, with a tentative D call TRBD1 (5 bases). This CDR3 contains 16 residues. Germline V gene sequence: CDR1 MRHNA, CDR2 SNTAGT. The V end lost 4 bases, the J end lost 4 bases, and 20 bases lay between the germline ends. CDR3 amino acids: CASSGVLGREIYEQYF. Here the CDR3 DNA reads TGTGCCAGCAGTGGTGTACTGGGCAGGGAAATTTACGAGCAGTACTTC.

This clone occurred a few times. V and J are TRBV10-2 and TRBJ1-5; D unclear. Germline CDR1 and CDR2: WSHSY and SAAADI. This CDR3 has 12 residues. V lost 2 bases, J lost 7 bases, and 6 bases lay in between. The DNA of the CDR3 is TGCGCCAGCAGTGAGGTGGGCCAGCCCCAGCATTTT. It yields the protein CASSEVGQPQHF.

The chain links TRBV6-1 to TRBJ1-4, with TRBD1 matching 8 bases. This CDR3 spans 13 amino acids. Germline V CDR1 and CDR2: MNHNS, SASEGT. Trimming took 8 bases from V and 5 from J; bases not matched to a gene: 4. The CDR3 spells CASQGQENEKLFF. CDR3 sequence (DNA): TGTGCCAGCCAGGGACAGGAGAATGAAAAACTGTTTTTT.

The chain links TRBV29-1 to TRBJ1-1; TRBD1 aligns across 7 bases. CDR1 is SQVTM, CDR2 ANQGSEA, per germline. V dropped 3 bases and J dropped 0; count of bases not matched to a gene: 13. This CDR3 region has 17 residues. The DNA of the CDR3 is TGCAGCGTTGAGGTCCTCCTTACAGGGGTGGTGAACACTGAAGCTTTCTTT. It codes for CSVEVLLTGVVNTEAFF.

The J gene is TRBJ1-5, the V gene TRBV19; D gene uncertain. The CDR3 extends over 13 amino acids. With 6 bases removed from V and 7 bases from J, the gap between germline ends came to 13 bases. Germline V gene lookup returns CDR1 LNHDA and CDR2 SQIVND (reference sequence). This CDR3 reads CASSNSVWQPQHF. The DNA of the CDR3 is TGTGCCAGTAGCAACAGTGTTTGGCAGCCCCAGCATTTT.

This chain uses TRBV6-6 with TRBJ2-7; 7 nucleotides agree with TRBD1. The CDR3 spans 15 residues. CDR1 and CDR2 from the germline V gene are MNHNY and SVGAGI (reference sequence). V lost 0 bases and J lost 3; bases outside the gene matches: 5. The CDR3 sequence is CASSYSTGIVYEQYF. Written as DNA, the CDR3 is TGTGCCAGCAGTTACTCGACAGGGATCGTCTACGAGCAGTACTTC.

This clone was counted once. This CDR3 reads CAWSQTVNTEAFF. The CDR3 DNA sequence: TGTGCCTGGAGTCAGACAGTGAACACTGAAGCTTTCTTT. This chain links TRBV30 with TRBJ1-1, with a tentative D call TRBD1 (5 bases). V was shortened by 2 bases and J by 0 bases, with 7 bases between the two germline ends. Germline assignment: CDR1 GTSNPN and CDR2 SVGIG (reference sequence). The CDR3 is 13 amino acids.

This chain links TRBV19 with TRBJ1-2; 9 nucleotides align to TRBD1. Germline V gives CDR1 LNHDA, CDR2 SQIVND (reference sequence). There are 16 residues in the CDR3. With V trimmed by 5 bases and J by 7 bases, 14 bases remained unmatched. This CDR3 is CASSSPGQGYYGGYTF. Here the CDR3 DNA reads TGTGCCAGTAGTTCGCCGGGACAGGGTTATTATGGTGGCTACACCTTC.

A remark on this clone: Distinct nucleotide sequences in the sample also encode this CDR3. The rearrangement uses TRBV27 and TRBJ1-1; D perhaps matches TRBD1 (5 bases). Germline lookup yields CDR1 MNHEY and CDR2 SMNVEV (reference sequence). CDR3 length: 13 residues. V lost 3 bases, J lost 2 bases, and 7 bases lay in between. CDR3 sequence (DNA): TGTGCCAGCAGTTTGGGGCAAAACACTGAAGCTTTCTTT. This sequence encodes CASSLGQNTEAFF.

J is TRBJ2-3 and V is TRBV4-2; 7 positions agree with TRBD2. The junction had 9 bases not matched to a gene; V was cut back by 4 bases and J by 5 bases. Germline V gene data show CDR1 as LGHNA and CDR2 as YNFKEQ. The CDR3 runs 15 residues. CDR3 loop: CASSLVGGPRDTQYF. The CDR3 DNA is TGTGCCAGCAGCCTCGTGGGAGGGCCGAGAGATACGCAGTATTTT.

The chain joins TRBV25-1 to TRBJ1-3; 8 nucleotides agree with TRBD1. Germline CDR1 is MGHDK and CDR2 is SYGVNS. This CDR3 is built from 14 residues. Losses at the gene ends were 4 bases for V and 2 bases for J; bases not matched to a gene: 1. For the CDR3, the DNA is TGTGCCAGCAGTGTGACAGGGGCTGGAAACACCATATATTTT. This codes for CASSVTGAGNTIYF.

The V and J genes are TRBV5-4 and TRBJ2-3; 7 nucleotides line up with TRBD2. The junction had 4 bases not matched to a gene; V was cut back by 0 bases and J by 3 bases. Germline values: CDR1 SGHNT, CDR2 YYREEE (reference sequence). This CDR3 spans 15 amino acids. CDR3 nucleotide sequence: TGTGCCAGCAGCTTGGCCCTAGCGGTGACAGATACGCAGTATTTT. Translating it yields CASSLALAVTDTQYF.

The CDR3 sequence is CASSPSGQSYEQYF. In DNA, the CDR3 is TGTGCCAGCAGCCCATCGGGACAGTCCTACGAGCAGTACTTC. This chain joins TRBV11-2 and TRBJ2-7; TRBD1 matches 7 bases. Trimming at V came to 5 bases and at J to 1 base, leaving 5 bases not matched to a gene. The CDR3 spans 14 residues. Germline V gene sequence: CDR1 SGHAT, CDR2 FQNNGV.

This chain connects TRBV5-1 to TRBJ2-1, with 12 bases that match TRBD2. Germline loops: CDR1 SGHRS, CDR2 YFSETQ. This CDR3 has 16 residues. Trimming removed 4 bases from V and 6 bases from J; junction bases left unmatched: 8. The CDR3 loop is CASSPWTSGEFNEQFF. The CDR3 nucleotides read TGCGCCAGCAGCCCATGGACTAGCGGGGAGTTCAATGAGCAGTTCTTC.

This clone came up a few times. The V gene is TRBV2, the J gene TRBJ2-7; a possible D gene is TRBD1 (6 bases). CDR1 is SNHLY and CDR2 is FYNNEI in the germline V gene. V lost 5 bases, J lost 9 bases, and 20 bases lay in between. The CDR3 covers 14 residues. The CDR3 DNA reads TGTGCCAGCAGTCCCCGATCCACAGGGATAGGGCAGTACTTC. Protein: CASSPRSTGIGQYF.

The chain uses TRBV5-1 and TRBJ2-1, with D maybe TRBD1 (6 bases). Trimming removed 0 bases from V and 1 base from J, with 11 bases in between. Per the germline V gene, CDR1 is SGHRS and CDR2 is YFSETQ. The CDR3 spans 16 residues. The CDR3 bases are TGCGCCAGCAGCTTGGGGACAGCCATTTCCTACAATGAGCAGTTCTTC. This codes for CASSLGTAISYNEQFF.

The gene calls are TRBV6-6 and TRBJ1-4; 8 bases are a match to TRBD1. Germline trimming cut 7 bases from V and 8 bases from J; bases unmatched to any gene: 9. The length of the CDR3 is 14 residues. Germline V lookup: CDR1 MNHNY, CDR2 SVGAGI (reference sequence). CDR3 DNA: TGTGCCAGCATCGAACAGGGGGGACGGGAAAAACTGTTTTTT. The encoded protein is CASIEQGGREKLFF.

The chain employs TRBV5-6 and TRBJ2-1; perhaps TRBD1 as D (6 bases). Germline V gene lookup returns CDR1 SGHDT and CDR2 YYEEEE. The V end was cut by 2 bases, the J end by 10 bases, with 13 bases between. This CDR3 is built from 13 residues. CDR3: CASSLLGTPEQFF. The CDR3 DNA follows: TGTGCCAGCAGCTTACTCGGGACACCGGAGCAGTTCTTC.

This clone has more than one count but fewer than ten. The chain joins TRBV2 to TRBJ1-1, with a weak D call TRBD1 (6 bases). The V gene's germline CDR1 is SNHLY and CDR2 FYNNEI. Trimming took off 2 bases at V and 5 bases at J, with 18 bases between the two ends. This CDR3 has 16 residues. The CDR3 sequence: CASSETAAEGGTEAFF. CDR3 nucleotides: TGTGCCAGCAGTGAAACCGCCGCGGAGGGGGGGACTGAAGCTTTCTTT.

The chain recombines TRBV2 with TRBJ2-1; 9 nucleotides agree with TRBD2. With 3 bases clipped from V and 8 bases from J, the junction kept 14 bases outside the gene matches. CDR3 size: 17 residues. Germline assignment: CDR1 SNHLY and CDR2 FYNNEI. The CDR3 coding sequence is TGTGCCAGCAGTGAGTTTAGTGGCGGGAGGGCCTTACATGAGCAGTTCTTC. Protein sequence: CASSEFSGGRALHEQFF.

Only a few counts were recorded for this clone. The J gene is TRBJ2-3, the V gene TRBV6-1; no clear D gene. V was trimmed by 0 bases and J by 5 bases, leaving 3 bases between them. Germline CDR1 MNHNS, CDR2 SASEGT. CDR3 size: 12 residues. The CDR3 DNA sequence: TGTGCCAGCAGTGAAGCTCGAGATACGCAGTATTTT. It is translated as CASSEARDTQYF.

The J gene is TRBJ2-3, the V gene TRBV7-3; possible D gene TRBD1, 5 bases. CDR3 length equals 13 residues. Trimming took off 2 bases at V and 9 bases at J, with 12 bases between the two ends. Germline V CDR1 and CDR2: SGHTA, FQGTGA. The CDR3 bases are TGTGCCAGCAGCTTAGGACACTTCGCCACGCAGTATTTT. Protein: CASSLGHFATQYF. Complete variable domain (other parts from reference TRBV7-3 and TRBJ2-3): GAGVSQTPSNKVTEKGKYVELRCDPISGHTALYWYRQSLGQGPEFLIYFQGTGAADDSGLPNDRFFAVRPEGSVSTLKIQRTERGDSAVYLCASSLGHFATQYFGPGTRLTVL.

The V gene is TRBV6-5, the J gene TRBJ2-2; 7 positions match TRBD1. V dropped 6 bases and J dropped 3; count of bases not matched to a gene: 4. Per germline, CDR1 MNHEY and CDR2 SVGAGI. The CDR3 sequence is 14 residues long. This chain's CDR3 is CASRTTGDTGELFF. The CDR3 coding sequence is TGTGCCAGCAGAACCACAGGGGACACCGGGGAGCTGTTTTTT.

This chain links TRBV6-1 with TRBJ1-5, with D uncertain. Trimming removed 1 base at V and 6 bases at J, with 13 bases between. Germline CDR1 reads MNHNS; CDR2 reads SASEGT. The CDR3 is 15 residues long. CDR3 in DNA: TGTGCCAGCAGTGAAGAGGAAGGAGGGATTCAGCCCCAGCATTTT. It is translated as CASSEEEGGIQPQHF.